The 9 T cell receptor beta chains below come from one sample, sequenced in a study of shared clonotypes between healthy human individuals. The method was immunoSEQ multiplex PCR; TCRdb's version includes in-frame clones alone and lacks a portion of them. The table has some 2.1 million clones, approximately 95% seen once; the top ten hold approximately 0.13%. Sequencing used naive CD4+ T cells sorted from blood. Subset meaning: CD45RA+ positively selected. The source is a man younger than 35 in good health.

The chain couples TRBV6-1 to TRBJ2-1; 7 nucleotides match TRBD1. J was trimmed by 1 base and V by 4 bases; bases with no gene match: 4. The CDR3 has 15 amino acids. CDR1 is MNHNS, CDR2 SASEGT, per germline. DNA of the CDR3: TGTGCCAGCAGTGTTTACAGGGGATCCTACAATGAGCAGTTCTTC. Translating gives CASSVYRGSYNEQFF.

This clone was seen a few times. This chain links TRBV13 with TRBJ2-7; the D gene could be TRBD1 or TRBD2 (5 bases each). The CDR3 length is 15 residues. The germline V gene encodes CDR1 PRHDT and CDR2 FYEKMQ (reference sequence). V was shortened by 2 bases and J by 5 bases, with 16 bases between the two germline ends. CDR3 protein: CASSLTPGPGNEQYF. The DNA of the CDR3 is TGTGCCAGCAGCTTAACCCCGGGACCGGGGAACGAGCAGTACTTC.

The rearrangement joins TRBV29-1 to TRBJ2-7; a possible D gene is TRBD2 (5 bases). V lost 6 bases, J lost 3 bases, and 12 bases lay in between. CDR3 size: 12 residues. CDR1 is SQVTM, CDR2 ANQGSEA, per germline. The CDR3 coding sequence is TGCAGCGTAGGTCCGGGGAACTACGAGCAGTACTTC. Its protein product is CSVGPGNYEQYF.

Regarding this clone: The sample holds other DNA sequences that translate to the same CDR3. The chain uses TRBV30 and TRBJ1-1; D gene uncertain. Trimming removed 5 bases at V and 0 bases at J, with 7 bases between. The CDR3 is made up of 12 amino acids. From germline, CDR1 is GTSNPN and CDR2 SVGIG (reference sequence). The CDR3 loop reads CAWGRLNTEAFF. DNA of the CDR3: TGTGCCTGGGGCAGACTGAACACTGAAGCTTTCTTT.

A remark on this clone: This sample includes further DNA sequences coding for the same CDR3. V gene TRBV5-1 combines with J gene TRBJ1-6; no definite D call. This CDR3 is 13 amino acids long. CDR1 is SGHRS and CDR2 is YFSETQ in the germline V gene. The ends were cut back, 5 bases at V and 4 bases at J, with 7 bases in the middle. CDR3 nucleotide sequence: TGCGCCAGCAGTAGCGGATATAATTCACCCCTCCACTTT. The encoded protein is CASSSGYNSPLHF.

The CDR3 DNA reads TGTGCCAGCTCACCTCCGACAGGGACTCAAAATGAGCAGTTCTTC. This encodes CASSPPTGTQNEQFF. The rearrangement uses TRBV18 and TRBJ2-1; a weak D match, TRBD1 (7 bases). The germline CDR1 and CDR2 sequences are KGHSH and LQKENI. Trimming removed 3 bases from V and 7 bases from J, with 16 bases in between. CDR3 length: 15 amino acids.

This chain links TRBV10-1 with TRBJ2-3; D is undetermined. V lost 3 bases and J 4 bases, leaving 11 bases between the germline ends. The CDR3 contains 14 residues. Germline-derived CDR1 and CDR2 are WNHNN and SYGVQD (reference sequence). The CDR3 coding sequence is TGCGCCAGCAGTGATTATCCGGGTTCAGATACGCAGTATTTT. It is translated as CASSDYPGSDTQYF.

The chain carries TRBV5-6 and TRBJ2-7; D is uncertain. Trimming pared 2 bases from V and 7 bases from J, leaving 4 bases between. Germline loops: CDR1 SGHDT, CDR2 YYEEEE. The CDR3 covers 10 residues. The CDR3 loop is CASSFGEQYF. The CDR3 DNA follows: TGTGCCAGCAGCTTTGGAGAGCAGTACTTC.

A remark on this clone: Other DNA sequences in the sample encode the same CDR3. This chain links TRBV5-1 with TRBJ1-1; maybe TRBD1 (5 bases). Trimming shortened V by 0 bases and J by 2 bases, and 8 bases separated the two germline ends. The CDR3 consists of 14 residues. From germline, CDR1 is SGHRS and CDR2 YFSETQ. CDR3 sequence (DNA): TGCGCCAGCAGCTTGGAAAGGGGAAACACTGAAGCTTTCTTT. It is translated as CASSLERGNTEAFF.